The 9 T cell receptor beta chains in this list originate from one sample, sequenced in a study of regulatory T cells in long-lasting Graves disease (dated by TCRdb to 2020 to 2023). The method was multiplex PCR. These reads were obtained on an Illumina HiSeq 4000. TCR beta libraries were built with iRepertoire HTBI primers and Arm-PCR amplification of CDR3 regions. The raw public reads went through TCRdb reprocessing: fastp at Q25, MiXCR clone calling, in-frame beta chains kept. For every CDR3 protein sequence, its rows merge into one entry that carries the most common genes and DNA. Recorded for this sample are 200,000 to 250,000 distinct CDR3 sequences; roughly 18% of them occurred a single time. About 20% of the sample is held by the ten biggest clonotypes. According to the study, the label for this sample's time point signals: newly diagnosed GD, antithyroid drugs for less than 3 months. For both TCR sequencing and RNA sequencing, RNA was extracted from PBMCs using TRIzol.

The starting material was peripheral blood mononuclear cells (PBMCs), obtained at new diagnosis, from a patient treated with antithyroid drugs. The receptors come from a female donor with Graves disease.

This clonotype was seen repeatedly, ten times or more. The CDR3 sequence is CSAQGLAGIRETQYF. CDR3 nucleotides: TGCAGTGCGCAAGGACTAGCGGGGATCCGGGAGACCCAGTACTTC. This sequence joins TRBV20-1 and TRBJ2-5; TRBD2 agrees at 12 bases. Germline lookup yields CDR1 DFQATT and CDR2 SNEGSKA (reference sequence). The V segment lost 6 bases and the J segment 5 bases; nucleotides outside the gene matches: 10. The CDR3 totals 15 residues.

There are a few counts of this clonotype. The V gene is TRBV5-1, the J gene TRBJ2-5; TRBD1 matches at 9 bases. The CDR3 runs 15 residues. V lost 4 bases, J lost 2 bases, and 6 bases stayed unmatched. Germline V lookup: CDR1 SGHRS, CDR2 YFSETQ. The CDR3 loop is CASSLGQGRQETQYF. DNA of the CDR3: TGCGCCAGCAGCCTCGGACAGGGGAGGCAAGAGACCCAGTACTTC.

This clonotype has a count of ten or more. The J gene is TRBJ2-3, the V gene TRBV27, with D unclear. The CDR3 length is 16 residues. The V gene lost 4 bases and the J gene lost 0 bases, with 14 bases spanning the gap. From germline, CDR1 is MNHEY and CDR2 SMNVEV (reference sequence). This chain's CDR3 is CASSSAHPQSTDTQYF. CDR3 in DNA: TGTGCCAGCAGTTCCGCCCACCCCCAGAGCACAGATACGCAGTATTTT.

This clonotype was counted ten times or more. This rearrangement joins TRBV11-2 to TRBJ2-5; possibly TRBD2 for D (6 bases). Trimming cost V 3 bases and J 7 bases, with 18 bases left between them. CDR3 length equals 15 residues. Germline assignment: CDR1 SGHAT and CDR2 FQNNGV. The CDR3 coding sequence is TGTGCCAGCAGCTTTGGCGGGCGGGGTTTAGGGACCCAGTACTTC. This codes for CASSFGGRGLGTQYF.

This clonotype came up many times. This chain joins TRBV7-9 and TRBJ2-7, with TRBD1 matching 12 bases. V was clipped by 1 base and J by 4 bases; unmatched bases: 5. Germline CDR1 SEHNR, CDR2 FQNEAQ (reference sequence). The CDR3 loop spans 16 amino acids. Written as DNA, the CDR3 is TGTGCCAGCAGCTTAGGGCCGGGACAGGGGGCGTACGAGCAGTACTTC. This translates into CASSLGPGQGAYEQYF.

J is TRBJ1-1 and V is TRBV4-1; D is unclear. The CDR3 contains 13 residues. CDR1 is MGHRA, CDR2 YSYEKL, per germline. V shed 1 base and J shed 8 bases, with 11 bases lying between them. This CDR3 reads CASSQAATPEAFF. CDR3 DNA sequence: TGCGCCAGCAGCCAAGCCGCGACACCGGAAGCTTTCTTT.

This clonotype was seen repeatedly, ten times or more. This rearrangement joins TRBV20-1 to TRBJ2-1, with 11 bases aligning to TRBD2. The CDR3 totals 13 residues. The V gene's germline CDR1 is DFQATT and CDR2 SNEGSKA (reference sequence). Germline trimming cut 6 bases from V and 6 bases from J; bases unmatched to any gene: 4. CDR3 nucleotides: TGCAGTGCCACCGGGACTAGCGGCAATGAGCAGTTCTTC. It translates to CSATGTSGNEQFF.

The rearrangement joins TRBV7-2 to TRBJ1-6; a weak D match, TRBD1 (6 bases). V was cut by 3 bases and J by 5 bases, with 11 bases left in between. CDR3 size: 15 residues. Germline V gives CDR1 SGHTA, CDR2 FQGNSA. CDR3: CASSLGRGDNSPLHF. CDR3 nucleotide sequence: TGTGCCAGCAGCTTGGGGAGGGGGGATAATTCACCCCTCCACTTT.

This clonotype came up a few times. The chain joins TRBV5-1 to TRBJ2-7; 9 positions agree with TRBD2. CDR3 length: 17 residues. V lost 6 bases, J lost 5 bases, and 18 bases stayed unmatched. The germline gives CDR1 SGHRS, CDR2 YFSETQ. DNA of the CDR3: TGCGCCAGCAACCCTCTACCCCAGACTAGCGGCACCCACGAGCAGTACTTC. Translation gives CASNPLPQTSGTHEQYF.